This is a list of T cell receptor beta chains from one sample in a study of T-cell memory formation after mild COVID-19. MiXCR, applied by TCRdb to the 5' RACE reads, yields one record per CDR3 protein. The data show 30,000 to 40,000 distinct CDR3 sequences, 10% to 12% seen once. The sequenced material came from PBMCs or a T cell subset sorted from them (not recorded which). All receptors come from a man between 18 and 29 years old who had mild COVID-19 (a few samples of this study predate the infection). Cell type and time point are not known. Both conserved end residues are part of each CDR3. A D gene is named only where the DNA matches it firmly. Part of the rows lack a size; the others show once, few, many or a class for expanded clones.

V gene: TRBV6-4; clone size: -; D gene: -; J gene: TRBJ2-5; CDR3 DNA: TGTGCCACCGAGAGGGGGGGTCAAGAGACCCAGTACTTC; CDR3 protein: CATERGGQETQYF
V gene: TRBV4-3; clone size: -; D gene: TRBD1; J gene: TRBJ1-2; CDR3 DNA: TGCGCCAGCAGCCAGATGGAGTCTAGGGACAGGGGCCATGAGGCCTTC; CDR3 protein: CASSQMESRDRGHEAF
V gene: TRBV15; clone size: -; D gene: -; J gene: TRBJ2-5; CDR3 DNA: TGTGCCACCAGCGCACATCCATCGAGGACAACTGAAGAGACCCAGTACTTC; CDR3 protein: CATSAHPSRTTEETQYF
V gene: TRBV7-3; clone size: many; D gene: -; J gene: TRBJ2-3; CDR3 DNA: TGTGCCAGCAGCCCCCTGACGAGCAGACAAGCTAGCACAGATACGCAGTATTTT; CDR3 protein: CASSPLTSRQASTDTQYF
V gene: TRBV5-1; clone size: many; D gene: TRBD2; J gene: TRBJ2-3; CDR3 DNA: TGCGCCAGCAGCTTGGTTAGCGGGGCATACACAGATACGCAGTATTTT; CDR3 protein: CASSLVSGAYTDTQYF
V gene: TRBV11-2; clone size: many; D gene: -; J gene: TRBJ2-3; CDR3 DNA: TGTGCCAGCAGCCGGGGATCCTACATCACAGATACGCAGTATTTT; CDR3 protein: CASSRGSYITDTQYF
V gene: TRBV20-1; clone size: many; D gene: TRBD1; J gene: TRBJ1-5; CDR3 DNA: TGCAGTGCTTACGGGACAGGGGGGCAGCCCCAGCATTTT; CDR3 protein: CSAYGTGGQPQHF
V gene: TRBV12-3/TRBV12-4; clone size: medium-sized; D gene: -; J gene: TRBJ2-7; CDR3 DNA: TGTGCCAGCAGTTTTTGGACACCCTACGAGCAGTACTTC; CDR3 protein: CASSFWTPYEQYF
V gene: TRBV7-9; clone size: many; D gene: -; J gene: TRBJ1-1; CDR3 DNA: TGTGCCAGCAGCTTATCCGGGGGGAACACTGAAGCTTTCTTT; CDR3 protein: CASSLSGGNTEAFF
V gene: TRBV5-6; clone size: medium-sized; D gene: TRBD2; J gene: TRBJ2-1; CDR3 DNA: TGTGCCAGCAGCTCGTATCTAGCGGGGGGGGTAAATGAGCAGTTCTTC; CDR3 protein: CASSSYLAGGVNEQFF
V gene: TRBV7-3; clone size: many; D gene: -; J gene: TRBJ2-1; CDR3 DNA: TGTGCCAGCAGCCCTAGCTCCTACAATGAGCAGTTCTTC; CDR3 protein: CASSPSSYNEQFF
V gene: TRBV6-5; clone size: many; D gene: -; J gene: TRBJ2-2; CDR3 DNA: TGTGCCAGCAGTTACCACCAGTGGGGGGCAAGAAAAACCGGGGAGCTGTTTTTT; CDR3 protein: CASSYHQWGARKTGELFF
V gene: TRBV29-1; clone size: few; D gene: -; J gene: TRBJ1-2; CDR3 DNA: TGCAGCGTAGGGGGCTACACCTTC; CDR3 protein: CSVGGYTF
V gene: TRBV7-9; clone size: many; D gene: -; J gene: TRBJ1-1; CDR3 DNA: TGTGCCAGCAGCTCCTCCGCCCTAAGGGGCACTGAAGCTTTCTTT; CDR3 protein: CASSSSALRGTEAFF
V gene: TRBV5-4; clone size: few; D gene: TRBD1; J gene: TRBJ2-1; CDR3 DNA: TGTGCCAGCAGCTTGCTTACAGGGGCGGGCAATGAGCAGTTCTTC; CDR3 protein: CASSLLTGAGNEQFF
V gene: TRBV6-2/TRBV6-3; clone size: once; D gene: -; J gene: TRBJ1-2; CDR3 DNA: TGTGCCAGCAGTTATAACCCTGGAGACCTCTATGGCTACACCTTC; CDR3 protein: CASSYNPGDLYGYTF